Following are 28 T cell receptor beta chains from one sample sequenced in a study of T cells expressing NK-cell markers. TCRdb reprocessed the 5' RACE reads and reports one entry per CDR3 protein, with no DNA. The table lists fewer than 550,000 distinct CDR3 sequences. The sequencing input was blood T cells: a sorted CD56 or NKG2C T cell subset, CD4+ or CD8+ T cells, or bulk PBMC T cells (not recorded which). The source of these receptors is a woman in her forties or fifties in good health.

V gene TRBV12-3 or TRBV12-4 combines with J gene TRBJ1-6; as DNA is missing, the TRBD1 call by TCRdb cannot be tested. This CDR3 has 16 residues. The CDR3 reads CASRGTGSSYNSPLHF.

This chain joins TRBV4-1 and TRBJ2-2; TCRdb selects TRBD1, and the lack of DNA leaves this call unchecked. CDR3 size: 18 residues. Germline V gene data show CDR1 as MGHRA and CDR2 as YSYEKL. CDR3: CASSQDGGGGGNTGELFF.

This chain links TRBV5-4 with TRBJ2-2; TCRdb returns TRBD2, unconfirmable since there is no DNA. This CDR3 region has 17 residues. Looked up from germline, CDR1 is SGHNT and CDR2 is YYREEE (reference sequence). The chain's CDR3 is CASSSPSGSSGTGELFF.

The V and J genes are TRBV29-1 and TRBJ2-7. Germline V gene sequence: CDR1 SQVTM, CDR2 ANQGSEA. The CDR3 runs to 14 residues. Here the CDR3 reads CSVEALQGTYEQYF.

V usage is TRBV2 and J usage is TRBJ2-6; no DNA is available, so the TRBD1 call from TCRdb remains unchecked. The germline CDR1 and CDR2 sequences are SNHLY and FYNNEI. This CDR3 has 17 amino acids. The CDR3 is CASSERQGNSGANVLTF.

CDR3 residues: CSADGQGNTDTQYF. This rearrangement joins TRBV29-1 to TRBJ2-3; TCRdb picks TRBD1, but there is no DNA to check that call. Germline CDR1 SQVTM, CDR2 ANQGSEA. The CDR3 runs to 14 residues.

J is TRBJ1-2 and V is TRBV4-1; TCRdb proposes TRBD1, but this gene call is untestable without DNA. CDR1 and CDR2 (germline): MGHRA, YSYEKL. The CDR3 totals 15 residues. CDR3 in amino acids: CASRIQGLPNYGYTF.

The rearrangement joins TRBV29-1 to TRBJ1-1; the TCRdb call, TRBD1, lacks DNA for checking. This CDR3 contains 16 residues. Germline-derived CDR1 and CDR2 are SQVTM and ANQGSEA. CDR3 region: CSVVSTGVFALPEAFF.

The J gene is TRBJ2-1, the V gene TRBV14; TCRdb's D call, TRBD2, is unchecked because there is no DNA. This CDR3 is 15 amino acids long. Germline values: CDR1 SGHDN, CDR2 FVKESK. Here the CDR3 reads CASSPYLAGGGEQFF.

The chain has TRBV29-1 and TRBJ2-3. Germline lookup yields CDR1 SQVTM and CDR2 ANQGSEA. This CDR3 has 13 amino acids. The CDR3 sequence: CSVDLGMTDTQYF.

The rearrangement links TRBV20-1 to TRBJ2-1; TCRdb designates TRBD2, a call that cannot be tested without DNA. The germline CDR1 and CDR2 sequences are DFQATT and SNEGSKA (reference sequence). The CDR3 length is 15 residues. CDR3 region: CSAQAGTSGYNEQFF.

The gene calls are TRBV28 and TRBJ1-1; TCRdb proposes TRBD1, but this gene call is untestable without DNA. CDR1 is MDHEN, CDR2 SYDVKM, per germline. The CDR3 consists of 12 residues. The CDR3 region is CASSTPGRRAFF.

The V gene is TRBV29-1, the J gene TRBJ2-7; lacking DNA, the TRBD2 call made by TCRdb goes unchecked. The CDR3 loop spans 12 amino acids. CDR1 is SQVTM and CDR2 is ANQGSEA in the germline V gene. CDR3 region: CSVERLVGEQYF.

The CDR3 protein is CASSSDRDLQETQYF. V usage is TRBV2 and J usage is TRBJ2-5; TCRdb designates TRBD1, a call that cannot be tested without DNA. The germline CDR1 and CDR2 sequences are SNHLY and FYNNEI. The CDR3 is 15 residues long.

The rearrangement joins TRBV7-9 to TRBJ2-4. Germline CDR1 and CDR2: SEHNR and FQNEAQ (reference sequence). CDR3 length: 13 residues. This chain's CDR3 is CASSSLAINIQYF.

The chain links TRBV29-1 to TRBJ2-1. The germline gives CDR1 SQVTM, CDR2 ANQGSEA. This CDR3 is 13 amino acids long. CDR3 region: CSAVKSDVGEQFF.

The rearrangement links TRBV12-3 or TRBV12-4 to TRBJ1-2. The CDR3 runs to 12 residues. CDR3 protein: CASSLGGAGYTF.

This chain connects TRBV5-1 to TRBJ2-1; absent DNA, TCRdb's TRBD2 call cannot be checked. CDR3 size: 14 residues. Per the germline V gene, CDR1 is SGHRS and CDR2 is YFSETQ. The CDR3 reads CASSLEGLANEQFF.

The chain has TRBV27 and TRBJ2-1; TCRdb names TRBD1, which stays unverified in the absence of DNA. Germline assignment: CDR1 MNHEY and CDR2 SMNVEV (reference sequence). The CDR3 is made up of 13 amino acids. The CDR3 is CASSRPQGVEQFF.

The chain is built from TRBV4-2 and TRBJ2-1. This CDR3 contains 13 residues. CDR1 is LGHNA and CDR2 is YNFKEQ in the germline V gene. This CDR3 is CASSQDRGRGQFF.

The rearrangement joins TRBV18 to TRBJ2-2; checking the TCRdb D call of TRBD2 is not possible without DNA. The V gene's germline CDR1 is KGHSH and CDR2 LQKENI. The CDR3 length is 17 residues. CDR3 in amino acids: CASSPLLAGPNTGELFF.

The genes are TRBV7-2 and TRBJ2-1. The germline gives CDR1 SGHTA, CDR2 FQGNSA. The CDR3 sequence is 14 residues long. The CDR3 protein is CASSLGSLVNEQFF.

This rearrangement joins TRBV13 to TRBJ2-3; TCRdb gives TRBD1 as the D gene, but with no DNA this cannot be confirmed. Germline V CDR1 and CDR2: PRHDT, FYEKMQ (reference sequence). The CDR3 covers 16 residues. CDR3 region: CASSPSGHLSTDTQYF.

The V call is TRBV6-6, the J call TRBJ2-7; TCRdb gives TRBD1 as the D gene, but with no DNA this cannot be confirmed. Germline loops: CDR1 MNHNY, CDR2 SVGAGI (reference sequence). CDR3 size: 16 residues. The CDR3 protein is CASRSTPGTGTYEQYF.

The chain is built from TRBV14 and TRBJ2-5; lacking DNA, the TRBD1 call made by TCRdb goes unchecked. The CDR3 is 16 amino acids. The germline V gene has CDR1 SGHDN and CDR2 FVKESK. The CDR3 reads CASSQGRGGSQETQYF.

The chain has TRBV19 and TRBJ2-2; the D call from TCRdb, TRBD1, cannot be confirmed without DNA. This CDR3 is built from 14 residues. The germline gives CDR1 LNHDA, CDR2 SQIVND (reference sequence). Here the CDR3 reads CATSPGGVAGELFF.

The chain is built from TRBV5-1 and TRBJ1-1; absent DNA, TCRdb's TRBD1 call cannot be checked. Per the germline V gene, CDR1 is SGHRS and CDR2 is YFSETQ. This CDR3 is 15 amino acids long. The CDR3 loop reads CASRPSTGSSAEAFF.

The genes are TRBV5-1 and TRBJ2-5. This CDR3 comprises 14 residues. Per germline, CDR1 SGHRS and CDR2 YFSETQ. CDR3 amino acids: CASSLRQVGETQYF.